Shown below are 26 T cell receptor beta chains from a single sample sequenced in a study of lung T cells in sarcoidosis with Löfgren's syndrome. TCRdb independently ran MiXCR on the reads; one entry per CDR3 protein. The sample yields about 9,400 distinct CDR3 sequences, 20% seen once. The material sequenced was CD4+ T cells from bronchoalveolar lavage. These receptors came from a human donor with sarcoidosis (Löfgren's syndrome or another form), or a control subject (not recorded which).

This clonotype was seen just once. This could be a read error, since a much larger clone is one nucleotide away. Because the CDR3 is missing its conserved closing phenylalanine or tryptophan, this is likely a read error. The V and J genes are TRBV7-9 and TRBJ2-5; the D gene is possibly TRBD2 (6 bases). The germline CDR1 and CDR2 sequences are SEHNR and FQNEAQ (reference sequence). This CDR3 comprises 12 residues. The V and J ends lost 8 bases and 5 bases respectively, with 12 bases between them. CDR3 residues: CASYARGETQYV. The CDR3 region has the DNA TGTGCCAGCTACGCCCGGGGGGAGACCCAGTACGTC.

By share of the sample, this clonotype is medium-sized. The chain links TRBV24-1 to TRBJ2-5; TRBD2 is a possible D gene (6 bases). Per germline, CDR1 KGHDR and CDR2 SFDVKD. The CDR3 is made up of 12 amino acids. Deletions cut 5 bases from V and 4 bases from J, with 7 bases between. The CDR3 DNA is TGTGCCACCAGTGTCGGGGGAGAGACCCAGTACTTC. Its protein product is CATSVGGETQYF.

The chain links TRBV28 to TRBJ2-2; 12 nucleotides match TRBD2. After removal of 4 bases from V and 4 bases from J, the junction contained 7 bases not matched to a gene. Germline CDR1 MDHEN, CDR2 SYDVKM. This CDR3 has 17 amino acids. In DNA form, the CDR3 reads TGTGCCAGCAGTTCCCGGACTAGCGGGACCCCCACCGGGGAGCTGTTTTTT. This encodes CASSSRTSGTPTGELFF. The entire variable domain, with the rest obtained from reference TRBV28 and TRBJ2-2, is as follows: DVKVTQSSRYLVKRTGEKVFLECVQDMDHENMFWYRQDPGLGLRLIYFSYDVKMKEKGDIPEGYSVSREKKERFSLILESASTNQTSMYLCASSSRTSGTPTGELFFGEGSRLTVL.

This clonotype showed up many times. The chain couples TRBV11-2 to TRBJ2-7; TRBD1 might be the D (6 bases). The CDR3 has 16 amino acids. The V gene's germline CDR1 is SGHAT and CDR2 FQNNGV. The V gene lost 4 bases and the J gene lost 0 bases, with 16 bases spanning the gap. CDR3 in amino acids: CASSSPRQDLSYEQYF. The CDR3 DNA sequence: TGTGCCAGCAGCTCCCCACGACAGGACCTCTCCTACGAGCAGTACTTC. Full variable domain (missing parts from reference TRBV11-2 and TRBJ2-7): EAGVAQSPRYKIIEKRQSVAFWCNPISGHATLYWYQQILGQGPKLLIQFQNNGVVDDSQLPKDRFSAERLKGVDSTLKIQPAKLEDSAVYLCASSSPRQDLSYEQYFGPGTRLTVT.

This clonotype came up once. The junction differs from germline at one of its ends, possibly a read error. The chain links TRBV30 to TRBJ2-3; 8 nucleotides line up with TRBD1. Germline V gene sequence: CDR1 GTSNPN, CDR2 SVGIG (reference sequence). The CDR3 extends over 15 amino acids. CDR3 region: CARSFTTGGTDTQYF. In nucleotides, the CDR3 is TGTGCCCGGAGTTTTACGACAGGGGGCACAGATACGCAGTATTTT.

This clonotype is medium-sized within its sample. In DNA form, the CDR3 reads TGCAGTGCTCAGACAGGGGGCTCTGGGGCCAACGTCCTGACTTTC. This codes for CSAQTGGSGANVLTF. This sequence joins TRBV20-1 and TRBJ2-6, with 9 nucleotides matching TRBD1. V dropped 5 bases and J dropped 0; count of bases not matched to a gene: 2. CDR3 length: 15 residues. Germline lookup yields CDR1 DFQATT and CDR2 SNEGSKA (reference sequence).

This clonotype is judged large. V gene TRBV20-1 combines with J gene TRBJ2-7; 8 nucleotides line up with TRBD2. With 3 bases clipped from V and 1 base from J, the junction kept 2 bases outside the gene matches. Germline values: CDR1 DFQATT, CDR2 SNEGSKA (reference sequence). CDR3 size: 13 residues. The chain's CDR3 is CSARGTSSYEQYF. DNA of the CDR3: TGCAGTGCTAGGGGGACTAGTTCCTACGAGCAGTACTTC.

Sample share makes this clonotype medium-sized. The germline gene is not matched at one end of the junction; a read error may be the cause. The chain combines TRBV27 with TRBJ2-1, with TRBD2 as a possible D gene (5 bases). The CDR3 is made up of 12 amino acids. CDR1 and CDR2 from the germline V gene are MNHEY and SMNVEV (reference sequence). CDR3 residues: CASSPGLARWIF. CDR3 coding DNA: TGTGCCAGCAGTCCCGGACTGGCAAGATGGATCTTC.

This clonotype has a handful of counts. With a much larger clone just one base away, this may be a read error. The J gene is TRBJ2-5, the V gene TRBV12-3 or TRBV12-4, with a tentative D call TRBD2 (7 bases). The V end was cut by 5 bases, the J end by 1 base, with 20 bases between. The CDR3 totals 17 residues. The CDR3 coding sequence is TGTGCCAGCAGTCTCAGCGCGGGGCGGGGGCTCCAAGAGACCCAGTACTTC. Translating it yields CASSLSAGRGLQETQYF.

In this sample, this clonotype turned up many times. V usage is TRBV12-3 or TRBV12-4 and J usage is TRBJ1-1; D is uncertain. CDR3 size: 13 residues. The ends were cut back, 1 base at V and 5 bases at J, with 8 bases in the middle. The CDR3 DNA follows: TGTGCCAGCAGTTTAGGGGCGGGGACTGAAGCTTTCTTT. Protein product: CASSLGAGTEAFF.

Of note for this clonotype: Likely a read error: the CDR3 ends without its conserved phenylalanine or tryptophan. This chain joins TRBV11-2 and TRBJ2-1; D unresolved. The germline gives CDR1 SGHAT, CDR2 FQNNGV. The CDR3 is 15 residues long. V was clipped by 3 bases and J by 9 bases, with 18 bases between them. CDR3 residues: CASSFSGPSPGEQFS. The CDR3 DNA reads TGTGCCAGCAGCTTTTCGGGCCCGAGCCCGGGTGAGCAGTTCTCC.

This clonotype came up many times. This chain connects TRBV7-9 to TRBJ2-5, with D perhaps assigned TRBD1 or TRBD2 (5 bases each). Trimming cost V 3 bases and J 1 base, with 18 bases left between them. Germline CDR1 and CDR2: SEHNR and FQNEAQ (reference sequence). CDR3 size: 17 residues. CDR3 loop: CASSLGHGGEVQETQYF. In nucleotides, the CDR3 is TGTGCCAGCAGCTTGGGGCATGGGGGAGAAGTCCAAGAGACCCAGTACTTC. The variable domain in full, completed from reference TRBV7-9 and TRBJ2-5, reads DTGVSQNPRHKITKRGQNVTFRCDPISEHNRLYWYRQTLGQGPEFLTYFQNEAQLEKSRLLSDRFSAERPKGSFSTLEIQRTEQGDSAMYLCASSLGHGGEVQETQYFGPGTRLLVL.

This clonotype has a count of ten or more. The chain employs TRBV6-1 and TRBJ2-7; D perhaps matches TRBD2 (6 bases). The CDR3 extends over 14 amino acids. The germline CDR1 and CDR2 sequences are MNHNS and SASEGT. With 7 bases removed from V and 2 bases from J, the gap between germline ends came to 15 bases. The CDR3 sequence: CASTGGGETYEQYF. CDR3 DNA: TGTGCCAGCACCGGAGGAGGGGAAACCTACGAGCAGTACTTC.

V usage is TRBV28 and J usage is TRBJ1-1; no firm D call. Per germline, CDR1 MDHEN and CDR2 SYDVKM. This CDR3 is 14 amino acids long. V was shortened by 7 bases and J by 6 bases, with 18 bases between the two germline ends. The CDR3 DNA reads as TGTGCCAGCACTACCCGAGTGCGGGTCGCTGAAGCTTTCTTT. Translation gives CASTTRVRVAEAFF. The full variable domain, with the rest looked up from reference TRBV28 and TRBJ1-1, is DVKVTQSSRYLVKRTGEKVFLECVQDMDHENMFWYRQDPGLGLRLIYFSYDVKMKEKGDIPEGYSVSREKKERFSLILESASTNQTSMYLCASTTRVRVAEAFFGQGTRLTVV.

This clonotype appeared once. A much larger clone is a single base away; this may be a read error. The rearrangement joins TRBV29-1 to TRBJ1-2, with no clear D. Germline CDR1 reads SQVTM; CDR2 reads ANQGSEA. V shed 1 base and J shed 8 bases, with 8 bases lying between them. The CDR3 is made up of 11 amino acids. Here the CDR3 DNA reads TGCAGCGTTGAAGGGACTGGCGGCTACACCTTC. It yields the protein CSVEGTGGYTF.

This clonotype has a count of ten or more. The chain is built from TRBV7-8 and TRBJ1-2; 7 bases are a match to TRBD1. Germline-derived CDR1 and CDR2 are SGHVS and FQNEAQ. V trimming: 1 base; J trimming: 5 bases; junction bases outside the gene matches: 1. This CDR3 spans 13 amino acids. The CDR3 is CASSLDRGYGYTF. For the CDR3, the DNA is TGTGCCAGCAGCTTAGACAGGGGATATGGCTACACCTTC.

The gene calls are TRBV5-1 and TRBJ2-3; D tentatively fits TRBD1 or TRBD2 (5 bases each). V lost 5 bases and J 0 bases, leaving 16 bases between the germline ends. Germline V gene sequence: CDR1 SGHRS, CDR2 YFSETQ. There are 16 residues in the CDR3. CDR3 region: CASSRFWGLSTDTQYF. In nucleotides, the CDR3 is TGCGCCAGCAGTCGTTTTTGGGGGTTGAGCACAGATACGCAGTATTTT.

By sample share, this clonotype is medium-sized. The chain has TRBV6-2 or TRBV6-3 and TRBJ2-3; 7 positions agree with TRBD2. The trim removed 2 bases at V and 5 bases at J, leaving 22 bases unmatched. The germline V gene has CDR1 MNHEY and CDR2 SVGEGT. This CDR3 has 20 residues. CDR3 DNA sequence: TGTGCCAGCAGTTACGATCTACTCTTGTTTGGCGGGAGCGCCGTAGATACGCAGTATTTT. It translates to CASSYDLLLFGGSAVDTQYF.

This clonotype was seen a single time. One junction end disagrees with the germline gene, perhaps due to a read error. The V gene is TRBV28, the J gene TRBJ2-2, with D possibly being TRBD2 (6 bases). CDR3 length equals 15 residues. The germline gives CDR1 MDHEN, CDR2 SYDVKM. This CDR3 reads CASRPEDLNTGGLFF. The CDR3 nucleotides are TGTGCCAGCAGACCAGAGGATTTGAACACCGGGGGGCTGTTTTTT.

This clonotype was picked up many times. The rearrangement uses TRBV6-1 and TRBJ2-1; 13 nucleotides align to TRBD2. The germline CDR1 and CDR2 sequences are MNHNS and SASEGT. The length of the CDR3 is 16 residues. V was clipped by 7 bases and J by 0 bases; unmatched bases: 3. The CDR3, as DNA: TGTGCCAGCACTCGGACTAGCGGGAGCTCCTACAATGAGCAGTTCTTC. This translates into CASTRTSGSSYNEQFF.

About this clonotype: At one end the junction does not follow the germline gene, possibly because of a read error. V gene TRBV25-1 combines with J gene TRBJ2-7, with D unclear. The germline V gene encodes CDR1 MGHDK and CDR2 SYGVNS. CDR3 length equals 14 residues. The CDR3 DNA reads TGTGCCAGCAGTGAATATTATAAATCCTACGGGCAGTATTTC. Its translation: CASSEYYKSYGQYF.

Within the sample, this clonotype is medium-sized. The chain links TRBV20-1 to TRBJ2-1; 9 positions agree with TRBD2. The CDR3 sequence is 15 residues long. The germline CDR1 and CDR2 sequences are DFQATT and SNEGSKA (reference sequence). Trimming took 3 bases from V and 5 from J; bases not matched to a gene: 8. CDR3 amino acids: CSASLRGREHNEQFF. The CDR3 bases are TGCAGTGCTAGCCTACGCGGGAGGGAGCACAATGAGCAGTTCTTC.

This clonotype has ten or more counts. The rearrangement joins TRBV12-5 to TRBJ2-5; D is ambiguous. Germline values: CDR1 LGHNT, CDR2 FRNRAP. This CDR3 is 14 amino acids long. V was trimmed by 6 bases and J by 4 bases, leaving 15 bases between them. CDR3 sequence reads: CASGQDHRVETQYF. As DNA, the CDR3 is TGTGCTAGTGGCCAAGACCATCGGGTAGAGACCCAGTACTTC.

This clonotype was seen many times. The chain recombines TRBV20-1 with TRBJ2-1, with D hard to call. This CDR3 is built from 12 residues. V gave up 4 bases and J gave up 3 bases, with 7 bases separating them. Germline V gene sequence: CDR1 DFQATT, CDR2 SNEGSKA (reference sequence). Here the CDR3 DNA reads TGCAGTGCTAAACTCAACTACAATGAGCAGTTCTTC. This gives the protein CSAKLNYNEQFF.

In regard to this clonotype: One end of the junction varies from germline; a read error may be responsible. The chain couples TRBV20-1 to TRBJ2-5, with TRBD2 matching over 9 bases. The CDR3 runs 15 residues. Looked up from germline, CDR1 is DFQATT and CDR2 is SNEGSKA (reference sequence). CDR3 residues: CNARVALAGLETQYF. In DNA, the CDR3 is TGCAATGCTAGAGTAGCCCTAGCGGGATTGGAGACCCAGTACTTC.

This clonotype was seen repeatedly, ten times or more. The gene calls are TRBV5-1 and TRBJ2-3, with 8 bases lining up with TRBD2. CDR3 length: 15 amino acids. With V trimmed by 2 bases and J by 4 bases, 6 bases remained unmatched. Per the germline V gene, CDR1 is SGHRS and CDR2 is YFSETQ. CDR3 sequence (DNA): TGCGCCAGCAGCTTTATAAGCGGGGGACCAGATACGCAGTATTTT. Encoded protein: CASSFISGGPDTQYF.